The 20 T cell receptor beta chains given below trace back to one sample, sequenced in a study of blood T cells in healthy people across ages. Primed by a sample-barcoded 5' primer and a J-beta primer mix, a second PCR proceeded for roughly 7 to 12 cycles. TCRdb processed the 5' RACE reads anew with MiXCR; each CDR3 protein has one entry. The table lists approximately 400,000 distinct CDR3 sequences, roughly half of them singletons. Sample: blood. Receptor source: a man aged 55 to 69 in good health.

The chain has TRBV7-2 and TRBJ2-1, with D perhaps matching TRBD1 (6 bases). The germline gives CDR1 SGHTA, CDR2 FQGNSA. The CDR3 length is 14 residues. Trimming stripped 5 bases from V and 5 bases from J, with 13 bases between. The DNA for the CDR3 is TGTGCCAGCAGCCCGGACAGTTCCCACAATGAGCAGTTCTTC. It translates to CASSPDSSHNEQFF.

This chain links TRBV6-5 with TRBJ2-7; 7 positions match TRBD2. The junction had 14 bases not matched to a gene; V was cut back by 0 bases and J by 0 bases. The germline CDR1 and CDR2 sequences are MNHEY and SVGAGI. The CDR3 is 19 amino acids. The CDR3 sequence is CASSYSIGEGEGFSYEQYF. CDR3 in DNA: TGTGCCAGCAGTTACTCAATTGGGGAGGGTGAGGGCTTCTCCTACGAGCAGTACTTC.

The J gene is TRBJ2-5, the V gene TRBV7-2; no firm D call. CDR1 SGHTA and CDR2 FQGNSA come from the germline V gene. This CDR3 is built from 11 residues. Deletions cut 5 bases from V and 5 bases from J, with 6 bases between. CDR3 sequence: CASSARETQYF. The CDR3 DNA is TGTGCCAGCAGCGCTCGGGAGACCCAGTACTTC.

The chain employs TRBV6-2 or TRBV6-3 and TRBJ1-4; 7 nucleotides agree with TRBD1. Germline loops: CDR1 MNHEY, CDR2 SVGEGT. The CDR3 totals 14 residues. V gave up 6 bases and J gave up 10 bases; unmatched junction bases: 11. CDR3 loop: CASSLTGDPAKLFF. The CDR3 DNA sequence: TGTGCCAGCAGCCTAACAGGGGACCCAGCAAAACTGTTTTTT.

This clonotype appeared many times. The chain employs TRBV5-1 and TRBJ2-1, with 7 nucleotides matching TRBD2. The CDR3 covers 14 residues. Looked up from germline, CDR1 is SGHRS and CDR2 is YFSETQ. The V gene end was trimmed by 4 bases and the J gene end by 8 bases; junction bases not matched to a gene: 9. CDR3 residues: CASSLGGASDEQFF. Here the CDR3 DNA reads TGCGCCAGCAGCCTGGGAGGGGCTAGCGATGAGCAGTTCTTC.

In this sample, this clonotype turned up a few times. The gene calls are TRBV27 and TRBJ2-3; 8 nucleotides line up with TRBD2. This CDR3 contains 18 residues. Germline lookup yields CDR1 MNHEY and CDR2 SMNVEV (reference sequence). The V segment lost 2 bases and the J segment 1 base; nucleotides outside the gene matches: 11. CDR3 in DNA: TGTGCCAGCAGTTTAGACGGGAGGGGGGAGCCTCGCACAGATACGCAGTATTTT. As protein: CASSLDGRGEPRTDTQYF.

A few counts support this clonotype. The rearrangement uses TRBV27 and TRBJ2-1; 8 positions match TRBD1. V gave up 0 bases and J gave up 4 bases; unmatched junction bases: 5. CDR3 length equals 16 residues. CDR1 is MNHEY, CDR2 SMNVEV, per germline (reference sequence). The CDR3 region is CASSLSRTGHYNEQFF. The CDR3 nucleotides are TGTGCCAGCAGTTTATCAAGGACAGGGCATTACAATGAGCAGTTCTTC.

There are a few counts of this clonotype. The gene calls are TRBV7-2 and TRBJ1-1; D might be TRBD1 (5 bases). The CDR3 sequence is 15 residues long. Per germline, CDR1 SGHTA and CDR2 FQGNSA. Trimming cost V 3 bases and J 2 bases, with 13 bases left between them. CDR3 in DNA: TGTGCCAGCAGCTTCCCAGGGCGGGGAAACACTGAAGCTTTCTTT. Translating gives CASSFPGRGNTEAFF. The variable domain in full, completed from reference TRBV7-2 and TRBJ1-1, reads GAGVSQSPSNKVTEKGKDVELRCDPISGHTALYWYRQSLGQGLEFLIYFQGNSAPDKSGLPSDRFSAERTGGSVSTLTIQRTQQEDSAVYLCASSFPGRGNTEAFFGQGTRLTVV.

This clonotype appeared a few times. The V call is TRBV7-9, the J call TRBJ1-1; D gene uncertain. V was pared by 2 bases and J by 1 base, with 11 bases between. This CDR3 has 15 residues. Germline V CDR1 and CDR2: SEHNR, FQNEAQ (reference sequence). The CDR3 DNA is TGTGCCAGCAGCTTATCTCAAGGGTCGAACACTGAAGCTTTCTTT. It translates to CASSLSQGSNTEAFF. Full variable domain (rest looked up from reference TRBV7-9 and TRBJ1-1): DTGVSQNPRHKITKRGQNVTFRCDPISEHNRLYWYRQTLGQGPEFLTYFQNEAQLEKSRLLSDRFSAERPKGSFSTLEIQRTEQGDSAMYLCASSLSQGSNTEAFFGQGTRLTVV.

V usage is TRBV29-1 and J usage is TRBJ2-1; 9 bases line up with TRBD2. This CDR3 has 17 residues. CDR1 SQVTM and CDR2 ANQGSEA come from the germline V gene. Trimming cost V 1 base and J 5 bases; bases outside gene matches: 12. CDR3: CSVEGGRAIIGHNEQFF. The CDR3 bases are TGCAGCGTTGAAGGCGGGAGGGCCATCATTGGCCACAATGAGCAGTTCTTC.

This clonotype was seen a few times. The rearrangement uses TRBV12-3 or TRBV12-4 and TRBJ2-1; 15 bases match TRBD2. Germline trimming cut 6 bases from V and 6 bases from J; bases unmatched to any gene: 15. CDR3 length equals 19 residues. CDR3 sequence (DNA): TGTGCCAGCAGGTTGAGGACTAGCGGGAGGGCCGGCCCTCCCAATGAGCAGTTCTTC. Translation gives CASRLRTSGRAGPPNEQFF.

The rearrangement joins TRBV21-1 to TRBJ2-7; the listed D gene, TRBD2, was not tested against the DNA. TRBV21-1 is shown as a pseudogene. This CDR3 has 14 residues. The CDR3 DNA reads as TGTGCCAGCAGCAAAGTCCCTCGCTCCTACGAGCAGTACTTC. It specifies CASSKVPRSYEQYF.

This clonotype was counted only a few times. The chain has TRBV12-3 or TRBV12-4 and TRBJ2-3, with TRBD2 matching over 9 bases. This CDR3 has 15 residues. The V and J ends lost 6 bases and 0 bases, in that order; junction bases with no gene match: 4. The CDR3 DNA reads as TGTGCCAGCAGACCTAGCGGGGTTAGCACAGATACGCAGTATTTT. It encodes CASRPSGVSTDTQYF.

This chain connects TRBV28 to TRBJ2-5, with D possibly called TRBD1 or TRBD2 (6 bases each). The V gene lost 10 bases and the J gene lost 1 base, with 16 bases spanning the gap. There are 14 residues in the CDR3. CDR1 and CDR2 (germline): MDHEN, SYDVKM. The CDR3 region has the DNA TGTGCCACAGATCGGGGGCGGGTCCAAGAGACCCAGTACTTC. Its protein product is CATDRGRVQETQYF.

This clonotype was counted a single time. The germline gene is not matched at one end of the junction; a read error may be the cause. The rearrangement links TRBV13 to TRBJ2-7; tentatively, D is TRBD1 (6 bases). Germline assignment: CDR1 PRHDT and CDR2 FYEKMQ (reference sequence). CDR3 size: 15 residues. DNA of the CDR3: TGTGCCGGCAGTCCTAAGCCCTGGGACACCTACGAGCAGTACTTC. It codes for CAGSPKPWDTYEQYF.

At least ten counts were recorded for this clonotype. This sequence joins TRBV20-1 and TRBJ1-1; weak D call: TRBD1 (6 bases). The CDR3 consists of 13 residues. Germline V gives CDR1 DFQATT, CDR2 SNEGSKA (reference sequence). V shed 8 bases and J shed 4 bases, with 17 bases lying between them. CDR3 DNA sequence: TGCAGTTCAGAGGGGGAAGGAAGCACTGAAGCTTTCTTT. Translation gives CSSEGEGSTEAFF.

This sequence joins TRBV11-2 and TRBJ1-6; D unclear. The V and J ends lost 5 bases and 1 base respectively, with 9 bases between them. Germline V gives CDR1 SGHAT, CDR2 FQNNGV. This CDR3 spans 15 amino acids. The chain's CDR3 is CASSLKGSYNSPLHF. CDR3 DNA: TGTGCCAGCAGCCTGAAAGGGTCCTATAATTCACCCCTCCACTTT.

This clonotype was seen ten or more times. A much bigger clone sits one base away, suggesting this may be a read error. J is TRBJ2-5 and V is TRBV11-3, with a possible D match to TRBD1 (6 bases). Germline V gene lookup returns CDR1 SGHNT and CDR2 YENEEA. With 5 bases removed from V and 11 bases from J, the gap between germline ends came to 24 bases. This CDR3 has 15 amino acids. The CDR3 DNA sequence: TGTGCCAGCAGCACCCGACAGGTCCCGCGCAATGAGCAGTACTTC. Residues: CASSTRQVPRNEQYF.

CDR3 in amino acids: CASSVKAYNEQFF. CDR3 in DNA: TGTGCCAGCAGCGTAAAGGCCTACAATGAGCAGTTCTTC. The chain is built from TRBV7-2 and TRBJ2-1; D is unresolved. The CDR3 contains 13 residues. Germline CDR1 SGHTA, CDR2 FQGNSA. The germline V and J ends were trimmed by 5 bases and 2 bases, with 7 bases remaining between them.

The chain recombines TRBV5-1 with TRBJ2-3; 9 bases agree with TRBD2. J was trimmed by 4 bases and V by 4 bases; bases with no gene match: 10. The CDR3 consists of 16 residues. Germline CDR1 and CDR2: SGHRS and YFSETQ. As DNA, the CDR3 is TGCGCCAGCAGCCCCGGGGGAAGCGGGAGGCCAGATACGCAGTATTTT. The encoded protein is CASSPGGSGRPDTQYF.